Listed below are T cell receptor beta chains from one sample, sequenced in a study of blood T cell repertoires in COVID-19. Some clones are missing from TCRdb's copy, which holds only in-frame ones; the method was immunoSEQ multiplex PCR. Found here are fewer than 200,000 clones, approximately 90% of them singletons; the top ten hold around a fifth. Sequenced input: peripheral blood. Source of these receptors: a man in his 60s with active or convalescent COVID-19. Both conserved end residues are part of each CDR3. The D gene is left open where the match is weak. Some rows have no size entry. The others give once, few or many, or a class for an expanded clone.

TRBD2 | TRBJ2-5 | . | TRBV6-2/TRBV6-3 | CASRYSGGQETQYF | TGTGCCAGCCGTTATAGCGGGGGTCAAGAGACCCAGTACTTC
TRBD2 | TRBJ2-5 | . | TRBV6-5 | CASSYLAGVQETQYF | TGTGCCAGCAGTTACCTAGCGGGGGTCCAAGAGACCCAGTACTTC
TRBD2 | TRBJ2-3 | . | TRBV3-1/TRBV3-2 | CASSPLEGLATDTQYF | TGTGCCAGCAGCCCCCTAGAAGGACTAGCCACAGATACGCAGTATTTT
TRBD1 | TRBJ1-3 | . | TRBV29-1 | CTGGFGNTIYF | TGCACAGGGGGCTTTGGAAACACCATATATTTT
. | TRBJ1-5 | . | TRBV6-1 | CASSEGVKVQHF | TGTGCCAGCAGTGAAGGTGTAAAAGTACAGCATTTT
TRBD1 | TRBJ1-6 | . | TRBV11-2 | CASSSDRGGSPLHF | TGTGCCAGCAGCTCTGACAGGGGGGGCTCACCCCTCCACTTT
. | TRBJ2-2 | . | TRBV6-5 | CASSYSLQRSGELFF | TGTGCCAGCAGTTATTCACTTCAAAGATCCGGGGAGCTGTTTTTT
. | TRBJ1-2 | . | TRBV30 | CAWSVQGFYGYTF | TGTGCCTGGAGTGTACAGGGATTCTATGGCTACACCTTC
TRBD1 | TRBJ2-5 | many | TRBV3-1/TRBV3-2 | CASSPGTGGLETQYF | TGTGCCAGCAGTCCCGGGACAGGGGGCCTGGAGACCCAGTACTTC
TRBD1 | TRBJ1-4 | . | TRBV5-4 | CASSSRGDRGGEKLFF | TGTGCCAGCAGCTCGCGGGGGGACAGGGGAGGGGAAAAACTGTTTTTT
. | TRBJ2-7 | . | TRBV5-1 | CASSLDTSSYEQYF | TGCGCCAGCAGCTTAGACACCAGCTCCTACGAGCAGTACTTC